The 9 T cell receptor beta chains in this list originate from one sample, sequenced in a study of cytomegalovirus exposure and HLA in healthy donors. This table comes from immunoSEQ multiplex PCR, and its TCRdb copy is limited to in-frame clones, with some not included. Of 330,000 or so clones listed, 70% to 90% were seen once; the top ten hold about 0.8%. Sequences were obtained from PBMCs. Receptor source: a woman under 30 in good health and CMV-seronegative.

The chain carries TRBV7-8 and TRBJ2-7, with 10 nucleotides matching TRBD1. Germline loops: CDR1 SGHVS, CDR2 FQNEAQ. V lost 5 bases to trimming and J lost 5 bases; unmatched junction nucleotides: 9. This CDR3 contains 15 residues. This chain's CDR3 is CASSRPRDRGNEQYF. DNA of the CDR3: TGTGCCAGCAGCCGTCCCCGGGACAGGGGAAACGAGCAGTACTTC.

This chain joins TRBV4-1 and TRBJ2-7; 12 bases match TRBD2. This CDR3 contains 16 residues. Germline-derived CDR1 and CDR2 are MGHRA and YSYEKL. Trimming took 3 bases from V and 2 from J; bases not matched to a gene: 5. In DNA, the CDR3 is TGCGCCAGCAGCCACAGCCGGACTAGCGGGGCCTACGAGCAGTACTTC. It is translated as CASSHSRTSGAYEQYF.

A few counts support this clone. V usage is TRBV18 and J usage is TRBJ2-1, with TRBD2 as a possible D gene (6 bases). Between the trimmed V and J ends, which lost 6 bases and 6 bases, there was a span of 18 bases. From germline, CDR1 is KGHSH and CDR2 LQKENI. The CDR3 totals 15 residues. The CDR3 region is CASSSGGYGFNEQFF. CDR3 in DNA: TGTGCCAGCTCTTCCGGGGGTTACGGGTTCAATGAGCAGTTCTTC.

This clone is a singleton in its sample. V and J are TRBV4-1 and TRBJ2-7, with D unresolved. CDR3 length: 14 residues. Germline lookup yields CDR1 MGHRA and CDR2 YSYEKL. Trimming stripped 1 base from V and 3 bases from J, with 10 bases between. CDR3: CASSQGVRFYEQYF. The DNA for the CDR3 is TGCGCCAGCAGCCAAGGTGTCCGTTTCTACGAGCAGTACTTC.

The CDR3, as DNA: TGTGCCAGCAGCCACTTCGCGGCGGGGGACACTGAAGCTTTCTTT. It yields the protein CASSHFAAGDTEAFF. The chain uses TRBV14 and TRBJ1-1; D possibly corresponds to TRBD1 (5 bases). Germline assignment: CDR1 SGHDN and CDR2 FVKESK. This CDR3 comprises 15 residues. V was trimmed by 3 bases and J by 3 bases, leaving 14 bases between them.

The chain links TRBV25-1 to TRBJ2-5; TRBD1 aligns across 7 bases. The CDR3 contains 15 residues. V shed 1 base and J 9 bases; nucleotides not matched to a gene: 11. Germline V gene lookup returns CDR1 MGHDK and CDR2 SYGVNS. In nucleotides, the CDR3 is TGTGCCAGCAGTGAATCCGGGACAGCCCTTGGGGCCCAGTACTTC. Residues: CASSESGTALGAQYF.

The chain couples TRBV5-6 to TRBJ1-3; D remains ambiguous. The V gene's germline CDR1 is SGHDT and CDR2 YYEEEE. V gave up 1 base and J gave up 0 bases, with 5 bases separating them. The length of the CDR3 is 14 residues. In nucleotides, the CDR3 is TGTGCCAGCAGCTTGACGAGCTCTGGAAACACCATATATTTT. Protein sequence: CASSLTSSGNTIYF. Drawing the rest from reference TRBV5-6 and TRBJ1-3, the complete variable domain is DAGVTQSPTHLIKTRGQQVTLRCSPKSGHDTVSWYQQALGQGPQFIFQYYEEEERQRGNFPDRFSGHQFPNYSSELNVNALLLGDSALYLCASSLTSSGNTIYFGEGSWLTVV.

This clone appeared a single time. As DNA, the CDR3 is TGTGCTAGTGGTTTCGCGGGAGAGTCAGATACGCAGTATTTT. Translating gives CASGFAGESDTQYF. The V and J genes are TRBV12-5 and TRBJ2-3; TRBD2 agrees at 7 bases. J lost 4 bases, V lost 3 bases, and 4 bases had no gene match. The CDR3 covers 14 residues. Germline CDR1 is LGHNT and CDR2 is FRNRAP.

The chain recombines TRBV6-5 with TRBJ2-7; D is uncertain. V lost 8 bases and J lost 4, with 9 bases in between. Germline CDR1 MNHEY, CDR2 SVGAGI. The CDR3 is made up of 11 amino acids. CDR3 nucleotide sequence: TGTGCCAGCGCCAGTCTTTACGAGCAGTACTTC. Amino acid sequence: CASASLYEQYF.